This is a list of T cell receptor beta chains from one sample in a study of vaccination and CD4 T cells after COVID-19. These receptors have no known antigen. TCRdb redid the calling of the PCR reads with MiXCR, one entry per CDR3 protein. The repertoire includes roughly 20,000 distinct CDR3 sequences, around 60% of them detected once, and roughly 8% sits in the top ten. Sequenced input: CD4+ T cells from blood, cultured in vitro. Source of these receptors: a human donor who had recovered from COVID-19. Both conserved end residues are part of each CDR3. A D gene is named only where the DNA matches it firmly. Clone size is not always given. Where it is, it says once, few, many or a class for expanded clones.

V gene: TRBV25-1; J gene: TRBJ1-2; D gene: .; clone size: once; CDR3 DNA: TGTGCCAGCAGTAAACAGGGTAACTATGGCTACACCTTC; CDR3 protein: CASSKQGNYGYTF
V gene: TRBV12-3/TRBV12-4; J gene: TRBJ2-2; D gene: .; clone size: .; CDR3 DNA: TGTGCCAGCACCGAGATCTACGGGGAGCTGTTTTTT; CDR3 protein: CASTEIYGELFF
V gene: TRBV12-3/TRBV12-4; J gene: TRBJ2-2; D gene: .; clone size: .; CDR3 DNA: TGTGCCAGCAGTTTGAACAGGGTAAAGACCGGGGAGCTGTTTTTT; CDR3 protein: CASSLNRVKTGELFF
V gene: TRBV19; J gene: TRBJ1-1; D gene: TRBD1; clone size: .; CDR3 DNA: TGTGCCAGTAGTGCAAATCACAGGGGGACGCTCTCCTTTGAAGCTTTCTTT; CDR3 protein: CASSANHRGTLSFEAFF
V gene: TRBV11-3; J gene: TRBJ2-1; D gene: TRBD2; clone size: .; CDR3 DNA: TGTGCCAGCAGCTTAGCCCCGGCGGGAGTCAAAGAGCAGTTCTTC; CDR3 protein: CASSLAPAGVKEQFF
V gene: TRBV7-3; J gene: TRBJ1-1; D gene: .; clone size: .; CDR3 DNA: TGTGCCAGCAGCCGGGGACAGAACACTGAAGCTTTCTTT; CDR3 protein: CASSRGQNTEAFF
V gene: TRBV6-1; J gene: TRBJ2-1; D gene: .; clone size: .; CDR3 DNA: TGTGCCAGCAGTGAAGCGGGGCACAATGAGCAGTTCTTC; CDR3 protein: CASSEAGHNEQFF
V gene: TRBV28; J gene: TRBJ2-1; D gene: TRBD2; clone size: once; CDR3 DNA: TGTGCCAGCAGTCTGCCCCTCAGGCTAGCGGGAGACGGAAATGAGCAGTTCTTC; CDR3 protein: CASSLPLRLAGDGNEQFF
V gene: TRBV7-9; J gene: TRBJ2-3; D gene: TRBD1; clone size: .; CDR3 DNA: TGTGCCAGCAGCTCCTGGGGACAGGGAAAAGATACGCAGTATTTT; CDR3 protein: CASSSWGQGKDTQYF
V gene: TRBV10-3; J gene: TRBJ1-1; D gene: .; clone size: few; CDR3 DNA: TGTGCCATCAGTGAGGGGAAGACAAAGAACACTGAAGCTTTCTTT; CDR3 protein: CAISEGKTKNTEAFF
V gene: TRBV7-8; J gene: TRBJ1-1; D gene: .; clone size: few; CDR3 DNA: TGTGCCAGCAGCTTAGTGCGGACAGACACTGAAGCTTTCTTT; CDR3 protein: CASSLVRTDTEAFF
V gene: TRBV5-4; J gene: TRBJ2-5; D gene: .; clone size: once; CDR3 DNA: TGTGCCAGCAGCCCGGGGCCAACGGGGACCCCGCAAGAGACCCAGTACTTC; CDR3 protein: CASSPGPTGTPQETQYF
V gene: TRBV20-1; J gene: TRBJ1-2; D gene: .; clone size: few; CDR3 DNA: TGCAGTGCTCCACAGGGAGGCTACACCTTC; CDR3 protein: CSAPQGGYTF
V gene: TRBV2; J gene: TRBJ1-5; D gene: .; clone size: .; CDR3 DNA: TGTGCCAGCAGTGAAGGGGGGGTTCAGCCCCAGCATTTT; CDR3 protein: CASSEGGVQPQHF
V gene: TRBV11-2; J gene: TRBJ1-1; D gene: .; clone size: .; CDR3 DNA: TGTGCCAGCAGCGCCTCGTCGCTGAACACTGAAGCTTTCTTT; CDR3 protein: CASSASSLNTEAFF
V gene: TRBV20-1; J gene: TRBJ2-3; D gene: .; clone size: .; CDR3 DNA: TGCAGTGCCTTTACTGGGCTAAGCACAGATACGCAGTATTTT; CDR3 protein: CSAFTGLSTDTQYF
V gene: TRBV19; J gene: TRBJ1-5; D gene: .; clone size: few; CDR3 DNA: TGTGCCAGTAGTAACGTGGGAGGCAATCAGCCCCAGCATTTT; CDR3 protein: CASSNVGGNQPQHF
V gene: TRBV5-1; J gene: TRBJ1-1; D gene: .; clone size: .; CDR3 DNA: TGCGCCAGCAGTTCGGAATCCGGGATGGGGACTGAAGCTTTCTTT; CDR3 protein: CASSSESGMGTEAFF
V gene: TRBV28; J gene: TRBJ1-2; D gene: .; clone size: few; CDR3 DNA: TGTGCCAGCAGTTTCGGGGGGGCTACTAACTATGGCTACACCTTC; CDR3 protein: CASSFGGATNYGYTF
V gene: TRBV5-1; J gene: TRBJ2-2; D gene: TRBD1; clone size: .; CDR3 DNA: TGCGCCAGCAGTCCAACCCGGGACAGCCTGAACACCGGGGAGCTGTTTTTT; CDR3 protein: CASSPTRDSLNTGELFF
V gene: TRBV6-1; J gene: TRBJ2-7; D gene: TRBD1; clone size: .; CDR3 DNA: TGTGCCAGCAGTGCAAAGGGGACAGGGTTCGGATCCCTCTACGAGCAGTACTTC; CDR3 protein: CASSAKGTGFGSLYEQYF